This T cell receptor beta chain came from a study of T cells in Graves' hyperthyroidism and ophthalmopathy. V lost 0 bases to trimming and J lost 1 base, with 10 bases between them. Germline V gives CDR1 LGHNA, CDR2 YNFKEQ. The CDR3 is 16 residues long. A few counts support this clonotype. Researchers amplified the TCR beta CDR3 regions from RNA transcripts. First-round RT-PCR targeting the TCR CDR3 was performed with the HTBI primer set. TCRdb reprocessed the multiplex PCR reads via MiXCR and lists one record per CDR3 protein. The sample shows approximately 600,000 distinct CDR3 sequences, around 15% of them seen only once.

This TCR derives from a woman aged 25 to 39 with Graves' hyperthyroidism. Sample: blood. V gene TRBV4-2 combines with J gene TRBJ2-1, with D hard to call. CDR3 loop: CASSQEGWRSYNEQFF. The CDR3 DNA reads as TGTGCCAGCAGCCAAGAAGGGTGGCGGTCCTACAATGAGCAGTTCTTC.